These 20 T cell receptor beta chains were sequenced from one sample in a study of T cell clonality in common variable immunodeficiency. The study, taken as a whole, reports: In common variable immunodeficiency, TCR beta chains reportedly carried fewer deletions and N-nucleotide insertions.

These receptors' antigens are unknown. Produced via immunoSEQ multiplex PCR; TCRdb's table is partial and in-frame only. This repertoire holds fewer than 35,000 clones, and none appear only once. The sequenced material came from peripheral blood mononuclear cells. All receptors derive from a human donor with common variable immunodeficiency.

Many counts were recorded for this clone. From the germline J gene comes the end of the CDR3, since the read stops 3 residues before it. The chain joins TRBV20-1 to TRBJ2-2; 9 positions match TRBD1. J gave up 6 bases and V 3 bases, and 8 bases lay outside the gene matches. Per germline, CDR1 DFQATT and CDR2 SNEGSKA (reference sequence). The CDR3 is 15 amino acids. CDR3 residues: CSARVQGARAGELFF. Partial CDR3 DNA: TGCAGTGCTAGGGTACAGGGGGCGCGGGCCGGGGAG.

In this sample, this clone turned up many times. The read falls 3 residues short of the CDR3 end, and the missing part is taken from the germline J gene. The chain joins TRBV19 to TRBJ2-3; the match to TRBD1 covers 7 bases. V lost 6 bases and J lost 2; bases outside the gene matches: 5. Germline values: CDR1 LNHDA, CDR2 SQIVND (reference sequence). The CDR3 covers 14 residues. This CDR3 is CASRQGLLTDTQYF. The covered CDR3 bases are TGTGCCAGTAGACAGGGGCTTCTCACAGATACG.

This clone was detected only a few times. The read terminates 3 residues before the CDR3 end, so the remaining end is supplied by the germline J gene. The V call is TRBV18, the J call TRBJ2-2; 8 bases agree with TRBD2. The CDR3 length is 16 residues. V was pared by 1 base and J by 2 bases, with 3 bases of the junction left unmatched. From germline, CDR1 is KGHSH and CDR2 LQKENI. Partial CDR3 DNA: TGTGCCAGCTCACCACGGCGGGGGGACAACACCGGGGAG. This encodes CASSPRRGDNTGE. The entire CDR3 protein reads CASSPRRGDNTGELFF.

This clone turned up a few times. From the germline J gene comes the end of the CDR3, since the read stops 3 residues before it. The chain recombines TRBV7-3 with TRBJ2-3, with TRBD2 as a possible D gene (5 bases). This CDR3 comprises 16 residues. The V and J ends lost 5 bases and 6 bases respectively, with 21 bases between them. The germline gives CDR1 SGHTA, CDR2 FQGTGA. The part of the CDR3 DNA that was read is TGTGCCAGCAGCCCTTCCCGTAGAGGCCTAGCTGATACG. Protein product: CASSPSRRGLADT. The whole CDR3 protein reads CASSPSRRGLADTQYF.

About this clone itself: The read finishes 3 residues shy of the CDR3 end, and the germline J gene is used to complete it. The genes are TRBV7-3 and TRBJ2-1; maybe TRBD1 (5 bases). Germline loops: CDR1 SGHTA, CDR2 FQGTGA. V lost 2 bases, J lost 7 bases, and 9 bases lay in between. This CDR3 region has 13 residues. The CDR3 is CASSLGGANEQFF. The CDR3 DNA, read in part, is TGTGCCAGCAGCTTAGGTGGGGCGAATGAG.

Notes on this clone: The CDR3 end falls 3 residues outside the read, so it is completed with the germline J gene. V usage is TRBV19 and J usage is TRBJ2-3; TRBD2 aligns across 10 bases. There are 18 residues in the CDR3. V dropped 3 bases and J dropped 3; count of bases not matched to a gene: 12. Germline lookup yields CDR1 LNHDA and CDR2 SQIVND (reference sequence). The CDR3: CASSILGGSGGATDTQYF. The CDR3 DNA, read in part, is TGTGCCAGTAGTATCCTTGGAGGGAGCGGGGGGGCGACAGATACG.

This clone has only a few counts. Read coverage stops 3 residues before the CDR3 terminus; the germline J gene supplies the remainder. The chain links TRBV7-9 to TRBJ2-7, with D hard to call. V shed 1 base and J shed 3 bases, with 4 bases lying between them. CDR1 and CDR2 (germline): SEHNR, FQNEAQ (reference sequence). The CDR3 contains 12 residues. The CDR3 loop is CASSLVFYEQYF. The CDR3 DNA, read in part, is TGTGCCAGCAGCTTAGTCTTCTACGAG.

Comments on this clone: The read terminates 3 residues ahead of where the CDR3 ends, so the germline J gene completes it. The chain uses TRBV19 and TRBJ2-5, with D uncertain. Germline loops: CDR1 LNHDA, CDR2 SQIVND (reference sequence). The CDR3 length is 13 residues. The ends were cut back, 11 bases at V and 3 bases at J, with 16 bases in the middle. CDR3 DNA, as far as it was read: TGTGCCGTGGGCGCCCGTCCAAAAGAGACC. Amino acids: CAVGARPKET. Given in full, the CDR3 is CAVGARPKETQYF.

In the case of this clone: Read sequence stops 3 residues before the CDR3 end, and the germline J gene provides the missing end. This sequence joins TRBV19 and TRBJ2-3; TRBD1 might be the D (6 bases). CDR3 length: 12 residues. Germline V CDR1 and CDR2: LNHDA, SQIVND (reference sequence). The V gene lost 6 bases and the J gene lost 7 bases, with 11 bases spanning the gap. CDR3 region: CASRNTGYTQYF. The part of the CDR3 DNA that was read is TGTGCCAGTAGGAACACAGGGTATACG.

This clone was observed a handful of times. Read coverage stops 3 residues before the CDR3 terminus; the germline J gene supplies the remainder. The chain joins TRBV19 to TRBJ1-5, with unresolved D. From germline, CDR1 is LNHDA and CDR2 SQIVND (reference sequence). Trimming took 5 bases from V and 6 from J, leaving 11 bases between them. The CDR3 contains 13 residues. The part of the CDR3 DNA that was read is TGTGCCAGTAGTGGTGGTGGCGGTCAGCCC. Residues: CASSGGGGQP. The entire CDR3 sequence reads CASSGGGGQPQHF.

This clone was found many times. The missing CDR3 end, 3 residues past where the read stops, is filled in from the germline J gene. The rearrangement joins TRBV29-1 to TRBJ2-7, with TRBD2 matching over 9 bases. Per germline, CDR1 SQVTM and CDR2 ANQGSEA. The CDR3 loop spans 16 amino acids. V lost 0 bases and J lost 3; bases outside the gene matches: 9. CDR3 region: CSVEDFVSGGLYEQYF. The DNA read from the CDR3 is TGCAGCGTTGAAGATTTTGTCAGCGGGGGGCTCTACGAG.

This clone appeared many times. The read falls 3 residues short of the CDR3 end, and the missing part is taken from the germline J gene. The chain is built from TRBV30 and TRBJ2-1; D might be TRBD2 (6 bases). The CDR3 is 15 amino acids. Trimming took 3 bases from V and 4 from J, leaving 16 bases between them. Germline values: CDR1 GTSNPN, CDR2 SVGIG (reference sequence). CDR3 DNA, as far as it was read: TGTGCCTGGAGCGGGAAACGGGGGTCATACAATGAG. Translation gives CAWSGKRGSYNE. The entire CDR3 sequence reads CAWSGKRGSYNEQFF.

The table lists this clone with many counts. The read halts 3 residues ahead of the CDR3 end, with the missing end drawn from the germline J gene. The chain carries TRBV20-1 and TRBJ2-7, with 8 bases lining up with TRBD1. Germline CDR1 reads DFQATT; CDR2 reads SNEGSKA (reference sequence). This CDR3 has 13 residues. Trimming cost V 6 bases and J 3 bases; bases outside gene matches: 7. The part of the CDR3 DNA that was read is TGCAGTGCGCTGGGACAGGCAAACTACGAG. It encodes CSALGQANYE. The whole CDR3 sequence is CSALGQANYEQYF.

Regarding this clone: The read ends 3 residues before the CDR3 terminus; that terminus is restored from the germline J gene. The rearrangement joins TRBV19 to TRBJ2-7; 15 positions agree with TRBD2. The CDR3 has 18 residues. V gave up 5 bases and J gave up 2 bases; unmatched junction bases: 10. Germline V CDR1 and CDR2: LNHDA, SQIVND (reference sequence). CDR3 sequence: CASSLRTSGGARAYEQYF. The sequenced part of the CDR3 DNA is TGTGCCAGTAGTTTAAGGACTAGCGGGGGGGCCCGTGCCTACGAG.

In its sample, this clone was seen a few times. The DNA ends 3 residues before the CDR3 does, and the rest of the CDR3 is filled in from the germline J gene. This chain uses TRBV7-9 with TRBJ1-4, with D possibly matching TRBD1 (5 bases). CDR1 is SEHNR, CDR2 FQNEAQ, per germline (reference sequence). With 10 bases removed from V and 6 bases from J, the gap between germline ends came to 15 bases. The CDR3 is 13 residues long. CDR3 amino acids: CATRPGLHEKLFF. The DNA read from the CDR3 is TGTGCCACTCGACCAGGGCTTCATGAAAAA.

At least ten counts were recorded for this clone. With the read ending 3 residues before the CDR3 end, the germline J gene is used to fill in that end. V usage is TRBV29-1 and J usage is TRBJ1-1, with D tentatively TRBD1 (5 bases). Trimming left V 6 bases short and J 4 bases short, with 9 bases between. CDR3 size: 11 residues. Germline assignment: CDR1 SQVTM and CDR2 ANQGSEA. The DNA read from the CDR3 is TGCAGCGTACCAGGGCCCACTGAA. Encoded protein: CSVPGPTE. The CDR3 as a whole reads CSVPGPTEAFF.

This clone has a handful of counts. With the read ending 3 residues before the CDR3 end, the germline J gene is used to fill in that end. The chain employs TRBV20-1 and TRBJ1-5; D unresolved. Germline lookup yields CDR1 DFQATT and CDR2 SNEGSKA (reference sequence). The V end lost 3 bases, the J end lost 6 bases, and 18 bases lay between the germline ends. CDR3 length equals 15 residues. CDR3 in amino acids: CSASLRRAQGQPQHF. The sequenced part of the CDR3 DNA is TGCAGTGCTAGTTTAAGGAGGGCCCAAGGTCAGCCC.

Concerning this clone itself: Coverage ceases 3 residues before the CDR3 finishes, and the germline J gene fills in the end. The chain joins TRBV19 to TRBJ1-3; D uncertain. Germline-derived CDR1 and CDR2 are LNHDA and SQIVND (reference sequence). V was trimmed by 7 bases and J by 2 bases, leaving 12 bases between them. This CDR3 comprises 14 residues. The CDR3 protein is CASTEGSTGNTIYF. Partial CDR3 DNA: TGTGCCAGTACGGAGGGTTCCACTGGAAACACC.

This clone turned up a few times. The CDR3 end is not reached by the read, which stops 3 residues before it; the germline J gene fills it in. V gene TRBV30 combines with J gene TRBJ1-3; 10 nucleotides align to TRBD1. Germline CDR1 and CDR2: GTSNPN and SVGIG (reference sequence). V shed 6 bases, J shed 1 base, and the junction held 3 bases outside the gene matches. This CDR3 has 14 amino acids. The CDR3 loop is CACPGQGSGNTIYF. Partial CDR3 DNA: TGTGCCTGCCCGGGACAGGGGTCTGGAAACACC.

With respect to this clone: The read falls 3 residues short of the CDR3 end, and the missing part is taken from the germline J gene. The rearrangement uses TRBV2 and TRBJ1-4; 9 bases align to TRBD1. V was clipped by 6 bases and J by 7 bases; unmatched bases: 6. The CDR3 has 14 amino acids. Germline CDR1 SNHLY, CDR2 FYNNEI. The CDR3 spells CASSQDRGGEKLFF. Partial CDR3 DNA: TGTGCCAGCAGCCAAGACAGGGGGGGTGAAAAA.